This TCR beta chain stems from a study of resident and recirculating memory T cells in vitiligo. Study information: Shave-biopsy epidermis from lesional and nonlesional skin was sequenced alongside PBMCs.

This clone was observed a single time. The target antigen is unknown. Sequencing used immunoSEQ multiplex PCR; TCRdb keeps in-frame clones, though not all of them. The table lists 65,000 to 80,000 clones, 90% to 95% of them singletons. Stable patients also lacked confetti depigmentation, a sign of active vitiligo. Patients had received no treatment within the previous three months. Study-wide results and caveats: Clonality differed among vitiligo lesions, with no unique dominant clone.

CDR3 length equals 15 residues. Looked up from germline, CDR1 is MDHEN and CDR2 is SYDVKM. The V and J ends lost 2 bases and 6 bases, in that order; junction bases with no gene match: 7. The sequence was obtained from a male donor with vitiligo. The rearrangement uses TRBV28 and TRBJ2-7; 10 positions match TRBD2. Sequences were obtained from blood. The DNA for the CDR3 is TGTGCCAGCAGTTTAATGCGGCTAGCGGGAGCCGAGCAGTACTTC. It translates to CASSLMRLAGAEQYF.